Each of the 20 T cell receptor beta chains below was sequenced from the same sample in a study of early T cells in non-severe SARS-CoV-2 infection. Via MiXCR, TCRdb re-called the 5' RACE reads, giving one row per CDR3 protein. The sample includes 70,000 or so distinct CDR3 sequences, about a tenth of them seen just once. The specimen sequenced was whole blood. The receptor source for this set is an adult who was a healthcare worker with PCR-confirmed SARS-CoV-2 infection or an uninfected control (not recorded which).

The gene calls are TRBV20-1 and TRBJ2-7, with D possibly being TRBD2 (6 bases). Between the trimmed V and J ends, which lost 7 bases and 2 bases, there was a span of 12 bases. The CDR3 is made up of 12 amino acids. The germline CDR1 and CDR2 sequences are DFQATT and SNEGSKA (reference sequence). The CDR3 bases are TGCAGTGTCCCCCCTAGCGCCTACGAGCAGTACTTC. This codes for CSVPPSAYEQYF.

This clonotype occurred a few times. The chain uses TRBV5-4 and TRBJ2-7; D is undetermined. In germline, CDR1 is SGHNT, CDR2 YYREEE (reference sequence). Trimming left V 1 base short and J 5 bases short, with 13 bases between. The CDR3 totals 14 residues. CDR3 nucleotide sequence: TGTGCCAGCAGCTTGTTGAGCCTAGGAAACGAGCAGTACTTC. Translated, it gives CASSLLSLGNEQYF. Together with reference TRBV5-4 and TRBJ2-7, the CDR3 gives the full variable domain: ETGVTQSPTHLIKTRGQQVTLRCSSQSGHNTVSWYQQALGQGPQFIFQYYREEENGRGNFPPRFSGLQFPNYSSELNVNALELDDSALYLCASSLLSLGNEQYFGPGTRLTVT.

This clonotype was counted ten times or more. In DNA form, the CDR3 reads TGTGCCAGCAGTTACAACTCTGGGGCCAACGTCCTGACTTTC. It specifies CASSYNSGANVLTF. The chain couples TRBV6-2 or TRBV6-3 to TRBJ2-6; the D is unclear. V was trimmed by 2 bases and J by 0 bases, leaving 2 bases between them. The CDR3 has 14 residues. Germline V CDR1 and CDR2: MNHEY, SVGEGT.

The J gene is TRBJ2-3, the V gene TRBV29-1; 10 bases agree with TRBD1. This CDR3 is 15 amino acids long. V trimming: 4 bases; J trimming: 2 bases; junction bases outside the gene matches: 6. From germline, CDR1 is SQVTM and CDR2 ANQGSEA. The CDR3 nucleotides read TGCAGCGTTGCCGGACAGGGGGTGCCCACAGATACGCAGTATTTT. This translates into CSVAGQGVPTDTQYF.

J is TRBJ2-1 and V is TRBV12-3 or TRBV12-4; TRBD2 is a possible D gene (5 bases). The CDR3 is 12 amino acids. With 5 bases removed from V and 8 bases from J, the gap between germline ends came to 10 bases. CDR3 protein: CASSPRVDEQFF. The CDR3 DNA reads as TGTGCCAGCAGTCCGAGGGTCGATGAGCAGTTCTTC.

This clonotype was seen repeatedly, ten times or more. This sequence joins TRBV3-1 and TRBJ2-2; 8 bases line up with TRBD1. With V trimmed by 5 bases and J by 2 bases, 4 bases remained unmatched. The germline gives CDR1 LGHDT, CDR2 YNNKEL (reference sequence). This CDR3 comprises 15 residues. CDR3 nucleotides: TGTGCCAGCAGCGACAGGGGTCGTAACACCGGGGAGCTGTTTTTT. It yields the protein CASSDRGRNTGELFF.

This chain connects TRBV12-3 or TRBV12-4 to TRBJ2-2; unclear D gene. The CDR3 spans 15 residues. Trimming stripped 7 bases from V and 0 bases from J, with 12 bases between. The CDR3 sequence: CASKSRRPNTGELFF. The CDR3 coding sequence is TGTGCCAGCAAATCGCGGAGACCGAACACCGGGGAGCTGTTTTTT.

This clonotype was observed a handful of times. The J gene is TRBJ1-1, the V gene TRBV12-3 or TRBV12-4; a weak D match, TRBD1 (6 bases). The CDR3 contains 13 residues. V shed 7 bases and J shed 5 bases, with 14 bases lying between them. CDR3 residues: CASTSNQGTEAFF. For the CDR3, the DNA is TGTGCCAGCACCTCCAACCAGGGGACTGAAGCTTTCTTT.

J is TRBJ2-7 and V is TRBV5-6, with a possible D match to TRBD2 (6 bases). Germline V CDR1 and CDR2: SGHDT, YYEEEE. The length of the CDR3 is 14 residues. Trimming shortened V by 4 bases and J by 2 bases, and 13 bases separated the two germline ends. CDR3 protein: CASSQWGGPYEQYF. CDR3 sequence (DNA): TGTGCCAGCAGCCAGTGGGGAGGTCCCTACGAGCAGTACTTC.

A few counts support this clonotype. The CDR3 spells CASSLAPTVEYF. The CDR3 region has the DNA TGTGCCAGCAGTCTGGCCCCAACGGTGGAGTATTTT. The genes are TRBV27 and TRBJ2-3; D not certain. The CDR3 extends over 12 amino acids. Germline V gene lookup returns CDR1 MNHEY and CDR2 SMNVEV (reference sequence). Trimming removed 5 bases from V and 13 bases from J, with 16 bases in between.

The chain couples TRBV20-1 to TRBJ2-1, with D possibly being TRBD1 (7 bases). V was trimmed by 5 bases and J by 15 bases, leaving 17 bases between them. Germline V lookup: CDR1 DFQATT, CDR2 SNEGSKA (reference sequence). The CDR3 length is 11 residues. The CDR3 DNA follows: TGCAGTGCTCCTCTGACCCAGGGGGGGTTCTTC. It translates to CSAPLTQGGFF.

This clonotype was observed at least ten times. CDR3 sequence (DNA): TGTGCCAGCTCAGCGCGGACACCCCTCCACTTT. Amino acid sequence: CASSARTPLHF. The chain is built from TRBV12-3 or TRBV12-4 and TRBJ1-6, with unresolved D. Trimming took 8 bases from V and 11 from J, leaving 10 bases between them. The CDR3 consists of 11 residues.

This clonotype was counted a single time. This chain joins TRBV12-3 or TRBV12-4 and TRBJ1-1; TRBD1 might be the D (6 bases). The CDR3 has 14 residues. The V end lost 2 bases, the J end lost 10 bases, and 17 bases lay between the germline ends. The DNA for the CDR3 is TGTGCCAGCAGTTTACGGGAGGCGGGGGCTCGAGCTTTCTTT. Translated, it gives CASSLREAGARAFF.

This clonotype was observed a handful of times. The chain employs TRBV20-1 and TRBJ2-1, with 7 bases fitting TRBD2. Germline V gene sequence: CDR1 DFQATT, CDR2 SNEGSKA (reference sequence). The CDR3 consists of 13 residues. V was clipped by 4 bases and J by 7 bases; unmatched bases: 7. Written as DNA, the CDR3 is TGCAGTGCTATGGGCGGGAGTTTGAATGAGCAGTTCTTC. Encoded protein: CSAMGGSLNEQFF.

This clonotype was counted between two and nine times. This chain connects TRBV13 to TRBJ2-1; D ambiguous. Germline lookup yields CDR1 PRHDT and CDR2 FYEKMQ (reference sequence). The CDR3 runs to 14 residues. Trimming left V 5 bases short and J 0 bases short, with 8 bases between. The CDR3 DNA reads as TGTGCCAGCAGCCCCCTGGGCTCCTACAATGAGCAGTTCTTC. Amino acid sequence: CASSPLGSYNEQFF.

The rearrangement links TRBV2 to TRBJ2-2; D is ambiguous. The germline CDR1 and CDR2 sequences are SNHLY and FYNNEI. V lost 4 bases and J 1 base, leaving 7 bases between the germline ends. This CDR3 region has 14 residues. CDR3 in amino acids: CASSATENTGELFF. CDR3 nucleotide sequence: TGTGCCAGCAGTGCGACGGAGAACACCGGGGAGCTGTTTTTT.

Ten or more counts support this clonotype. The chain is built from TRBV28 and TRBJ2-5; tentatively, D is TRBD1 or TRBD2 (5 bases each). The CDR3 is made up of 14 amino acids. Germline assignment: CDR1 MDHEN and CDR2 SYDVKM. Trimming shortened V by 6 bases and J by 7 bases, and 18 bases separated the two germline ends. CDR3 in DNA: TGTGCCAGCAGCGCCTCCCGCGTTGGGGGGACCCAGTACTTC. Translated, it gives CASSASRVGGTQYF.

In its sample, this clonotype was seen a few times. The chain recombines TRBV5-4 with TRBJ2-7; D is uncertain. The CDR3 spans 12 residues. Between the trimmed V and J ends, which lost 2 bases and 3 bases, there was a span of 6 bases. CDR1 and CDR2 (germline): SGHNT, YYREEE (reference sequence). The CDR3 sequence is CASSLKGYEQYF. CDR3 coding DNA: TGTGCCAGCAGCTTAAAGGGCTACGAGCAGTACTTC.

This clonotype appeared a few times. The chain joins TRBV5-1 to TRBJ1-6; D unclear. Trimming removed 0 bases from V and 9 bases from J, with 13 bases in between. Germline-derived CDR1 and CDR2 are SGHRS and YFSETQ. This CDR3 is 15 amino acids long. The CDR3 DNA reads as TGCGCCAGCAGCTTGGATCCAGGTTTGGGTTCACCCCTCCACTTT. It yields the protein CASSLDPGLGSPLHF.

This clonotype showed up just a few times. The V call is TRBV20-1, the J call TRBJ1-2; possible D gene TRBD1, 6 bases. The CDR3 sequence is 12 residues long. Germline lookup yields CDR1 DFQATT and CDR2 SNEGSKA (reference sequence). Trimming removed 6 bases from V and 6 bases from J, with 14 bases in between. CDR3 sequence: CSAVRGGDGYTF. DNA for the CDR3: TGCAGTGCGGTCAGGGGAGGGGATGGCTACACCTTC.